The 18 T cell receptor beta chains below were found in one sample sequenced in a study of early T cells in non-severe SARS-CoV-2 infection (dated by TCRdb to the early 2020s). The library was built by means of 5' RACE. Sequenced on a NextSeq 500. TCRdb's own reprocessing of the public reads used fastp at Q25 and MiXCR and kept productive beta chains. Rows merge per CDR3 protein into single entries with the most common DNA and genes. The sample table shows roughly 40,000 distinct CDR3 sequences, and about 6.2% are seen once. Under 7.5% of the sample goes to the ten largest clones. Sequencing used whole blood. Receptors were obtained from an adult who was a healthcare worker with PCR-confirmed SARS-CoV-2 infection or an uninfected control (not recorded which).

This clonotype appeared many times. The V and J genes are TRBV6-6 and TRBJ2-2; 7 bases are shared with TRBD2. The CDR3 consists of 14 residues. V dropped 4 bases and J dropped 6; count of bases not matched to a gene: 5. In germline, CDR1 is MNHNY, CDR2 SVGAGI (reference sequence). CDR3 DNA: TGTGCCAGCAGTTGGGGCGGGAGAGCCGGGGAGCTGTTTTTT. It is translated as CASSWGGRAGELFF.

This clonotype was observed many times. This sequence joins TRBV9 and TRBJ1-4; TRBD1 agrees at 8 bases. The V and J ends lost 3 bases and 1 base, in that order; junction bases with no gene match: 11. CDR3 size: 18 residues. Germline V gene lookup returns CDR1 SGDLS and CDR2 YYNGEE. The CDR3 nucleotides read TGTGCCAGCAGCGACGGACAGGGACCCGAAGGAACTAATGAAAAACTGTTTTTT. This translates into CASSDGQGPEGTNEKLFF.

In this sample, this clonotype turned up a few times. The V and J genes are TRBV28 and TRBJ2-7; D may be TRBD1 or TRBD2 (7 bases each). The V end was cut by 4 bases, the J end by 5 bases, with 15 bases between. CDR1 and CDR2 from the germline V gene are MDHEN and SYDVKM. The CDR3 contains 14 residues. The CDR3 sequence: CASSSTGEGDEQYF. CDR3 coding DNA: TGTGCCAGCAGTTCCACAGGGGAGGGAGACGAGCAGTACTTC.

Concerning this clonotype: One end of the junction is discordant with germline, which a read error may explain. The chain uses TRBV6-2 or TRBV6-3 and TRBJ2-7; D is perhaps TRBD1 (5 bases). Germline CDR1 is MNHEY and CDR2 is SVGEGT. This CDR3 is 14 amino acids long. CDR3 sequence (DNA): TGTGCCAGCACATACACTCCCGGGCAGGGCGAGCAGCACTTC. This sequence encodes CASTYTPGQGEQHF.

This clonotype was detected ten times or more. The V call is TRBV5-1, the J call TRBJ1-1; D perhaps matches TRBD1 (6 bases). CDR1 and CDR2 from the germline V gene are SGHRS and YFSETQ. The CDR3 is made up of 16 amino acids. The germline V and J ends were trimmed by 4 bases and 7 bases, with 23 bases remaining between them. The CDR3 region has the DNA TGCGCCAGCAGCCCCAGCAACAGGGTGCGTTTCCGTGAAGCTTTCTTT. Amino acids: CASSPSNRVRFREAFF.

This chain uses TRBV11-2 with TRBJ2-7; 9 bases match TRBD1. The germline V gene encodes CDR1 SGHAT and CDR2 FQNNGV. V gave up 5 bases and J gave up 2 bases; unmatched junction bases: 4. CDR3 length equals 14 residues. CDR3 loop: CASSLNRGPYEQYF. For the CDR3, the DNA is TGTGCCAGCAGCCTCAACAGGGGGCCCTACGAGCAGTACTTC.

This clonotype showed up many times. The V call is TRBV19, the J call TRBJ2-1; 7 bases are a match to TRBD2. CDR3 size: 14 residues. Germline loops: CDR1 LNHDA, CDR2 SQIVND (reference sequence). J lost 6 bases, V lost 5 bases, and 7 bases had no gene match. CDR3: CASSFGRESNEQFF. For the CDR3, the DNA is TGTGCCAGTAGTTTTGGGCGGGAGAGCAATGAGCAGTTCTTC.

This clonotype occurred a few times. This chain uses TRBV29-1 with TRBJ2-7; no reliable D call. V dropped 6 bases and J dropped 0 bases, with 6 bases sitting between them. The CDR3 contains 11 residues. CDR1 and CDR2 from the germline V gene are SQVTM and ANQGSEA. The CDR3 reads CSVRSSYEQYF. The CDR3 region has the DNA TGCAGCGTCCGGAGCTCCTACGAGCAGTACTTC.

This clonotype turned up a few times. J is TRBJ2-7 and V is TRBV27; D not resolved. V was clipped by 0 bases and J by 2 bases, with 11 bases between them. Germline V gene sequence: CDR1 MNHEY, CDR2 SMNVEV (reference sequence). The CDR3 spans 15 residues. CDR3 DNA: TGTGCCAGCAGTTTATCAGTCGGACGGACCTACGAGCAGTACTTC. Encoded protein: CASSLSVGRTYEQYF.

This clonotype was recorded a few times. This chain uses TRBV7-9 with TRBJ1-6; TRBD1 agrees at 7 bases. Germline V CDR1 and CDR2: SEHNR, FQNEAQ (reference sequence). The CDR3 sequence is 14 residues long. J gave up 7 bases and V 5 bases, and 5 bases lay outside the gene matches. The CDR3 bases are TGTGCCAGCAGCCCCGACAGGGTAAATTCACCCCTCCACTTT. Protein product: CASSPDRVNSPLHF.

This chain joins TRBV7-9 and TRBJ2-7; D may be TRBD1 (6 bases). The V end was cut by 1 base, the J end by 3 bases, with 22 bases between. Germline V gene sequence: CDR1 SEHNR, CDR2 FQNEAQ (reference sequence). The CDR3 totals 18 residues. The DNA of the CDR3 is TGTGCCAGCAGCTTAGATCCATTGACAGGTCTGGGCTTCTACGAGCAGTACTTC. Encoded protein: CASSLDPLTGLGFYEQYF.

The table lists this clonotype with a few counts. The rearrangement joins TRBV29-1 to TRBJ1-2; weak D call: TRBD1 (5 bases). There are 16 residues in the CDR3. Germline loops: CDR1 SQVTM, CDR2 ANQGSEA. V was cut by 0 bases and J by 3 bases, with 17 bases left in between. Written as DNA, the CDR3 is TGCAGCGTTGAAGAGGCTCAGGGAGGATCGTACTATGGCTACACCTTC. Translating it yields CSVEEAQGGSYYGYTF.

The chain is built from TRBV5-1 and TRBJ2-5; the match to TRBD2 covers 7 bases. The J segment lost 5 bases and the V segment lost 0 bases, leaving 10 bases of the junction unmatched. There are 16 residues in the CDR3. Germline V gene sequence: CDR1 SGHRS, CDR2 YFSETQ. The CDR3 is CASSLAGRERLETQYF. The CDR3 nucleotides are TGCGCCAGCAGCTTGGCGGGGCGGGAGCGGTTGGAGACCCAGTACTTC.

This clonotype was found a few times. CDR3: CASSPVLAGGTYNEQFF. The CDR3 bases are TGTGCCAGCAGCCCCGTATTGGCGGGAGGTACCTACAATGAGCAGTTCTTC. This chain connects TRBV6-5 to TRBJ2-1, with 8 bases lining up with TRBD2. This CDR3 contains 17 residues. V dropped 6 bases and J dropped 2; count of bases not matched to a gene: 12. Germline V lookup: CDR1 MNHEY, CDR2 SVGAGI.

This clonotype was detected many times. The CDR3 loop reads CASSLATAGNTIYF. The CDR3 bases are TGTGCCAGCAGCTTGGCCACAGCTGGAAACACCATATATTTT. The rearrangement joins TRBV5-8 to TRBJ1-3; D gene uncertain. Germline V lookup: CDR1 SGHTS, CDR2 YDEGEE. CDR3 size: 14 residues. Between the trimmed V and J ends, which lost 0 bases and 2 bases, there was a span of 6 bases.

This clonotype was detected ten times or more. This chain uses TRBV20-1 with TRBJ1-4, with D tentatively TRBD1 (5 bases). Germline CDR1 and CDR2: DFQATT and SNEGSKA (reference sequence). The CDR3 spans 13 residues. V was pared by 2 bases and J by 7 bases, with 11 bases between. The CDR3 reads CSARSQAGEKLFF. DNA of the CDR3: TGCAGTGCTAGATCACAGGCGGGTGAAAAACTGTTTTTT.

This clonotype was seen repeatedly, ten times or more. The chain recombines TRBV4-3 with TRBJ2-1; no reliable D call. The CDR3 loop spans 15 amino acids. Per the germline V gene, CDR1 is LGHNA and CDR2 is YSLEER. V shed 0 bases and J shed 4 bases, with 10 bases lying between them. In nucleotides, the CDR3 is TGCGCCAGCAGCCAAGAGAAAGGGCCGTACAATGAGCAGTTCTTC. This gives the protein CASSQEKGPYNEQFF.

V and J are TRBV28 and TRBJ2-7; 9 bases are a match to TRBD1. Germline V CDR1 and CDR2: MDHEN, SYDVKM. The CDR3 totals 16 residues. The trim removed 6 bases at V and 3 bases at J, leaving 12 bases unmatched. The CDR3, as DNA: TGTGCCAGCAGCCCAGGTGGTGCGGGACAGGGCTACGAGCAGTACTTC. As protein: CASSPGGAGQGYEQYF.